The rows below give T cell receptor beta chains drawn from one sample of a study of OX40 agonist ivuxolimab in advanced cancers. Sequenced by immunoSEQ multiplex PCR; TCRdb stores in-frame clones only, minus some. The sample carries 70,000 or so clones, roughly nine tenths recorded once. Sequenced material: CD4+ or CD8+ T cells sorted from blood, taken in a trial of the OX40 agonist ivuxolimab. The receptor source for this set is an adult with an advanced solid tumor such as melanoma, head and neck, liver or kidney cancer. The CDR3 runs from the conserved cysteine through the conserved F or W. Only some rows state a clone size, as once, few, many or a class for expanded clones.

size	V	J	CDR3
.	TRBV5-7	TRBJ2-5	CASRYGSGSRQETQYF
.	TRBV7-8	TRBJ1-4	CASSLGPQLGLFF
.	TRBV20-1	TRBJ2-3	CSAPATDTQYF
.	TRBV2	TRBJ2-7	CASRAGTASYEQYF
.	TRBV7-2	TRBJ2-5	CASSPGLWETQYF
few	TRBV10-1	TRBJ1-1	CASSESGQGSAFF
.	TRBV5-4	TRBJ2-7	CASSLEAKGGEQYF
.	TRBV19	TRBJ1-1	CARWTSLSTEAFF
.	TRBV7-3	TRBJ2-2	CASSREREAGELFF
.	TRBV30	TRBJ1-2	CAWAAGNYGYTF
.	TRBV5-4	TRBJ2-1	CASSSGTSDYNEQFF
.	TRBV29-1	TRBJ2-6	CSVVTSSGANVLTF
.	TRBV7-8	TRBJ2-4	CASSPTELAKNIQYF
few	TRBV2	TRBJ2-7	CASSVGTGGPYEQYF
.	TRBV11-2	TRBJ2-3	CASSLVGSSDTQYF
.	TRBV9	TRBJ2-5	CASSVAFETSGTQETQYF
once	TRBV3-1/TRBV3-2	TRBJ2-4	CASTKVYF
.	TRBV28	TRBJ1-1	CASSLGTRTGENTEAFF
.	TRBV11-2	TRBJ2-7	CASSLEGLAGDEQYF
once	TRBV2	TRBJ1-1	CASSTGTNTEAFF
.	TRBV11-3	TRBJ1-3	CASSLGQGPGNTIYF
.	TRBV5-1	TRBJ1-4	CASSFRERTNEKLFF
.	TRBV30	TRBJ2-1	CAWSVGLAGGREQFF
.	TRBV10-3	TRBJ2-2	CAIPAQALNTGELFF